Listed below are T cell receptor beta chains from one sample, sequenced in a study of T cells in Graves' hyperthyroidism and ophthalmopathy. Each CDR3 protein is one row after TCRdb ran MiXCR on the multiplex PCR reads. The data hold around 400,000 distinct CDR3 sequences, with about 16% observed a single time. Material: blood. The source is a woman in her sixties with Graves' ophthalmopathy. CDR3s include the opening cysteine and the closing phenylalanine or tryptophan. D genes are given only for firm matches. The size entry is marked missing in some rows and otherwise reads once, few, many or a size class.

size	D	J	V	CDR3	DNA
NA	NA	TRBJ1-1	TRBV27	CASSLWARGATEAFF	TGTGCCAGCAGTTTATGGGCTCGGGGGGCCACTGAAGCTTTCTTT
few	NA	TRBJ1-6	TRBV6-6	CASSYQNNSPLHF	TGTGCCAGCAGTTACCAGAATAATTCACCCCTCCACTTT
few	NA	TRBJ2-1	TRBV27	CASSLWGEPYNEQFF	TGTGCCAGCAGTTTATGGGGAGAACCCTACAATGAGCAGTTCTTC
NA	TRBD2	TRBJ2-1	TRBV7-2	CASSYAGTSNEQFF	TGTGCCAGCAGCTATGCTGGGACTAGCAATGAGCAGTTCTTC
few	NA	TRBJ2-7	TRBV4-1	CASSQTLTYEQYF	TGCGCCAGCAGCCAAACACTAACATACGAGCAGTACTTC
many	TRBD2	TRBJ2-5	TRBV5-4	CASRRTSGTQETQYF	TGTGCCAGCAGACGGACTAGCGGGACCCAAGAGACCCAGTACTTC
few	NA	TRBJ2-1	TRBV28	CTSSFSDGLAGRGEQFF	TGTACCAGCAGTTTTTCGGATGGATTGGCGGGTAGGGGTGAGCAGTTCTTC
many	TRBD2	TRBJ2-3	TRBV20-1	CSARVPSGSTDTQYF	TGCAGTGCCAGAGTCCCTAGCGGGAGCACAGATACGCAGTATTTT
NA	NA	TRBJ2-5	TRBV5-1	CASSFGGIGETQYF	TGCGCCAGCAGCTTCGGAGGGATCGGGGAGACCCAGTACTTC
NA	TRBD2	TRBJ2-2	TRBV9	CASSEPSGRARGAGELFF	TGTGCCAGCAGCGAGCCTAGCGGGAGGGCCCGGGGTGCCGGGGAGCTGTTTTTT
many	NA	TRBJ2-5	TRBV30	CAWSVSFQETQYF	TGTGCCTGGAGTGTATCCTTCCAAGAGACCCAGTACTTC
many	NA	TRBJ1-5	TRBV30	CAWSSGVANQPQHF	TGTGCCTGGAGCTCAGGGGTGGCAAATCAGCCCCAGCATTTT
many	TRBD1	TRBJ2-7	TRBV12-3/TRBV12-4	CASSFYRGLSYEQYF	TGTGCCAGCAGTTTCTACAGGGGGCTCTCCTACGAGCAGTACTTC
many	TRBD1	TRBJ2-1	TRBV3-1	CASSRRQGYNEQFF	TGTGCCAGCAGCCGTAGACAGGGCTACAATGAGCAGTTCTTC
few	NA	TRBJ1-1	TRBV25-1	CASRTEMNTEAFF	TGTGCCAGCAGGACGGAAATGAACACTGAAGCTTTCTTT
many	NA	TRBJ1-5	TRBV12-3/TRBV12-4	CASRGDRSNQPQHF	TGTGCCAGCAGGGGAGATAGGAGCAATCAGCCCCAGCATTTT
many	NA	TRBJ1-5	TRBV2	CASCSNSNQPQHF	TGTGCCAGCTGTTCCAATAGCAATCAGCCCCAGCATTTT
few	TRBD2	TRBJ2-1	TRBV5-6	CASRSSGTYNEQFF	TGTGCCAGCAGATCTAGCGGGACCTACAATGAGCAGTTCTTC
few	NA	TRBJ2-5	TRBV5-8	CASSYRGGGETQYF	TGTGCCAGCAGCTACCGAGGGGGGGGGGAGACCCAGTACTTC
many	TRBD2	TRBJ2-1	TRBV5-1	CASRPTSGSKNEQFF	TGCGCCAGCAGACCAACTAGCGGGAGTAAGAATGAGCAGTTCTTC
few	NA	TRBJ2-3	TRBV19	CASSQDRSVTDTQYF	TGTGCCAGTAGCCAAGACAGGTCCGTCACAGATACGCAGTATTTT
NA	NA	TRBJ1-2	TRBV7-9	CASSSSGRYGYTF	TGTGCCAGCAGCTCCTCGGGACGATATGGCTACACCTTC
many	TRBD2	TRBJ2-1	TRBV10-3	CATVGTSFYNEQFF	TGTGCCACCGTAGGGACTAGCTTTTACAATGAGCAGTTCTTC
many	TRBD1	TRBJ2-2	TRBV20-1	CSAETGGTGELFF	TGCAGTGCTGAGACAGGGGGCACCGGGGAGCTGTTTTTT
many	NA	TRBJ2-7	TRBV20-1	CSARDERWGEQYF	TGCAGTGCTAGAGATGAGCGATGGGGCGAGCAGTACTTC
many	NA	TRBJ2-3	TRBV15	CATSRTPGTLSTDTQYF	TGTGCCACCAGCAGAACTCCCGGGACGCTCAGCACAGATACGCAGTATTTT
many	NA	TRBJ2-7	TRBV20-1	CSANAGRATYEQYF	TGCAGTGCTAATGCCGGGCGGGCCACCTACGAGCAGTACTTC
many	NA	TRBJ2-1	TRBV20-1	CSASVIRSSYNEQFF	TGCAGTGCTAGTGTCATCCGAAGCTCCTACAATGAGCAGTTCTTC
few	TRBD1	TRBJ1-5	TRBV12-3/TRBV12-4	CASSSGTANQPQHF	TGTGCCAGCAGTTCCGGGACAGCAAATCAGCCCCAGCATTTT
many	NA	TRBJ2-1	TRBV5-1	CASSLSTSPYNEQFF	TGCGCCAGCAGCTTGAGTACTAGCCCCTACAATGAGCAGTTCTTC
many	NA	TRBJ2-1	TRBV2	CASSDWRTPASDEQFF	TGTGCCAGCAGTGACTGGAGGACCCCCGCGAGCGATGAGCAGTTCTTC
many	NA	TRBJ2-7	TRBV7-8	CASSPRTAVSYEQYF	TGTGCCAGCAGCCCGAGGACTGCCGTCTCCTACGAGCAGTACTTC
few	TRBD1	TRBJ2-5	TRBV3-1	CASSQATGQAQETQYF	TGTGCCAGCAGCCAAGCCACGGGACAGGCTCAAGAGACCCAGTACTTC
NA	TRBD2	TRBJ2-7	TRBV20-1	CSATRRGGPGLAYITPYEQYF	TGCAGTGCCACAAGGAGGGGGGGCCCAGGACTAGCGTATATAACACCCTACGAGCAGTACTTC
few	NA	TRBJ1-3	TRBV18	CASSIKDSGNTIYF	TGTGCCAGCTCAATTAAGGACAGCGGAAACACCATATATTTT
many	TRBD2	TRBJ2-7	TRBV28	CASSPETSGRAFRQYF	TGTGCCAGCAGTCCCGAGACTAGCGGGAGGGCCTTTAGGCAGTACTTC
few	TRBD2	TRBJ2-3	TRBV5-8	CASRSTPGLSTDTQYF	TGTGCCAGCAGGTCTACACCGGGACTAAGCACAGATACGCAGTATTTT
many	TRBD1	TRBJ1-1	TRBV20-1	CSAYRGPGTEAFF	TGCAGTGCGTACAGGGGGCCCGGCACTGAAGCTTTCTTT
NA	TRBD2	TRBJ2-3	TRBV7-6	CASSLGRGGRPDTQYF	TGTGCCAGCAGCTTGGGCCGGGGAGGGCGCCCAGATACGCAGTATTTT
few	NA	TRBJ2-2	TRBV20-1	CSANGGAPNTGELFF	TGCAGTGCCAACGGAGGCGCTCCGAACACCGGGGAGCTGTTTTTT
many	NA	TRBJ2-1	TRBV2	CASKRSGTYNEQFF	TGTGCCAGCAAGAGAAGCGGAACCTACAATGAGCAGTTCTTC
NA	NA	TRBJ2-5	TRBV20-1	CSARGVREETQYF	TGCAGTGCTAGGGGCGTAAGGGAAGAGACCCAGTACTTC
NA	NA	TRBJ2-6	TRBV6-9	CASSWGTDLSGANVLTF	TGTGCCAGCAGTTGGGGCACTGACCTCTCTGGGGCCAACGTCCTGACTTTC
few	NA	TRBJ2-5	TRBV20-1	CSVPPGVLQETQYF	TGCAGTGTCCCTCCGGGGGTTCTACAAGAGACCCAGTACTTC
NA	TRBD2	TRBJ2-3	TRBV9	CVSSAGLAGGDTQYF	TGTGTCAGCAGCGCCGGACTAGCGGGAGGGGATACGCAGTATTTT
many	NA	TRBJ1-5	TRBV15	CATSRGEGQPQHF	TGTGCCACCAGCAGAGGGGAGGGGCAGCCCCAGCATTTT